The 24 T cell receptor beta chains listed next were all sequenced from one sample in a study of lymphopenia after photon versus proton radiotherapy. The method was immunoSEQ multiplex PCR; TCRdb's version includes in-frame clones alone and lacks a portion of them. The sample holds tens of thousands of clones, about nine tenths seen once. Specimen: peripheral blood, collected from a patient treated with proton-based radiotherapy. The receptors originated from an elderly man with esophageal cancer.

This clone has only one observation. The chain uses TRBV5-4 and TRBJ2-1; 9 positions match TRBD2. The CDR3 sequence is 15 residues long. V trimming: 4 bases; J trimming: 4 bases; junction bases outside the gene matches: 6. CDR1 and CDR2 (germline): SGHNT, YYREEE (reference sequence). The CDR3 loop reads CASSQTSGTYNEQFF. For the CDR3, the DNA is TGTGCCAGCAGCCAGACTAGCGGAACATACAATGAGCAGTTCTTC. The whole variable domain, remainder taken from reference TRBV5-4 and TRBJ2-1, is ETGVTQSPTHLIKTRGQQVTLRCSSQSGHNTVSWYQQALGQGPQFIFQYYREEENGRGNFPPRFSGLQFPNYSSELNVNALELDDSALYLCASSQTSGTYNEQFFGPGTRLTVL.

The gene calls are TRBV20-1 and TRBJ2-5; D is ambiguous. The CDR3 consists of 10 residues. From germline, CDR1 is DFQATT and CDR2 SNEGSKA (reference sequence). V lost 6 bases to trimming and J lost 5 bases, with 7 bases between them. The CDR3: CSAGGETQYF. CDR3 nucleotides: TGCAGTGCGGGTGGGGAGACCCAGTACTTC.

The chain is built from TRBV4-3 and TRBJ1-3; perhaps TRBD1 as D (5 bases). The CDR3 contains 17 residues. V lost 2 bases and J lost 2, with 16 bases in between. CDR1 LGHNA and CDR2 YSLEER come from the germline V gene. The CDR3 coding sequence is TGCGCCAGCAGCCAATTCCTCTTGTCAGGGACTGGAAACACCATATATTTT. This codes for CASSQFLLSGTGNTIYF.

This clone came up once. The chain has TRBV6-5 and TRBJ2-7, with 9 positions matching TRBD2. J was trimmed by 0 bases and V by 2 bases; bases with no gene match: 2. The CDR3 has 15 residues. In germline, CDR1 is MNHEY, CDR2 SVGAGI. CDR3 sequence (DNA): TGTGCCAGCAGTTACGGACTAGCGACCTCCTACGAGCAGTACTTC. This gives the protein CASSYGLATSYEQYF.

This sequence joins TRBV7-2 and TRBJ2-7, with 7 positions matching TRBD2. The V segment lost 2 bases and the J segment 3 bases; nucleotides outside the gene matches: 7. Germline V gene sequence: CDR1 SGHTA, CDR2 FQGNSA. CDR3 size: 15 residues. The CDR3 DNA reads TGTGCCAGCAGCTTAAGGGGCGGGGGAGACTACGAGCAGTACTTC. Its protein is CASSLRGGGDYEQYF.

V usage is TRBV7-2 and J usage is TRBJ2-1; the match to TRBD1 covers 10 bases. The ends lost 3 bases at V and 6 bases at J; junction bases unmatched: 2. Germline values: CDR1 SGHTA, CDR2 FQGNSA. The CDR3 sequence is 14 residues long. CDR3 sequence (DNA): TGTGCCAGCAGCTTCCGGACAGGGGGCAATGAGCAGTTCTTC. Translated: CASSFRTGGNEQFF.

V gene TRBV13 combines with J gene TRBJ1-6, with TRBD1 as a possible D gene (5 bases). The CDR3 consists of 12 residues. The V gene's germline CDR1 is PRHDT and CDR2 FYEKMQ (reference sequence). V dropped 3 bases and J dropped 10 bases, with 7 bases sitting between them. DNA for the CDR3: TGTGCCAGCAGCTTGACAGCATCACCCCTCCACTTT. Protein product: CASSLTASPLHF.

In DNA, the CDR3 is TGTGCCAGCAGCTTATACTCAGGGGCCCACGAGCAGTACTTC. This sequence encodes CASSLYSGAHEQYF. The chain employs TRBV7-2 and TRBJ2-5, with D maybe TRBD1 (6 bases). The better agreement between TRBJ2-7 and the DNA end casts doubt on the J call. This CDR3 has 14 residues. The V gene's germline CDR1 is SGHTA and CDR2 FQGNSA.

This clone is medium-sized by share. V and J are TRBV9 and TRBJ2-2; TRBD1 agrees at 7 bases. V lost 8 bases and J lost 5; bases outside the gene matches: 6. Germline V gives CDR1 SGDLS, CDR2 YYNGEE. The CDR3 contains 13 residues. CDR3 region: CASSTGITGELFF. The CDR3 coding sequence is TGTGCCAGTTCGACAGGGATTACCGGGGAGCTGTTTTTT.

This clone was counted between two and nine times. The chain is built from TRBV6-5 and TRBJ1-5; D remains unclear. Trimming cost V 5 bases and J 1 base, with 9 bases left between them. The CDR3 is 14 residues long. Germline V gene sequence: CDR1 MNHEY, CDR2 SVGAGI. The CDR3 region has the DNA TGTGCCAGCAGTCCGGGAGGGAGCAATCAGCCCCAGCATTTT. Its translation: CASSPGGSNQPQHF.

V usage is TRBV5-5 and J usage is TRBJ1-4, with D unresolved. From germline, CDR1 is SGHKS and CDR2 YYEKEE (reference sequence). The CDR3 runs 13 residues. V lost 4 bases to trimming and J lost 8 bases, with 12 bases between them. The CDR3 DNA reads TGTGCCAGCAGCACGGGCCCCTGGGAAAAACTGTTTTTT. As protein: CASSTGPWEKLFF. The entire variable domain, with the rest obtained from reference TRBV5-5 and TRBJ1-4, is as follows: DAGVTQSPTHLIKTRGQQVTLRCSPISGHKSVSWYQQVLGQGPQFIFQYYEKEERGRGNFPDRFSARQFPNYSSELNVNALLLGDSALYLCASSTGPWEKLFFGSGTQLSVL.

The gene calls are TRBV21-1 and TRBJ1-1. TRBV21-1 is tagged as a pseudogene. The CDR3 extends over 14 amino acids. Written as DNA, the CDR3 is TGTGCCAGCAGCAATCGGGGGGCGAACACTGAAGCTTTCTTT. This codes for CASSNRGANTEAFF.

This clone was counted a single time. The chain combines TRBV5-6 with TRBJ2-3; perhaps TRBD1 as D (6 bases). This CDR3 contains 14 residues. Germline-derived CDR1 and CDR2 are SGHDT and YYEEEE. Trimming took 4 bases from V and 1 from J, leaving 10 bases between them. In DNA form, the CDR3 reads TGTGCCAGCAGCATCGGGACACGCACAGATACGCAGTATTTT. Its translation is CASSIGTRTDTQYF.

The gene calls are TRBV2 and TRBJ2-2; TRBD2 agrees at 8 bases. Trimming removed 5 bases from V and 4 bases from J; junction bases left unmatched: 6. The germline V gene encodes CDR1 SNHLY and CDR2 FYNNEI. The CDR3 loop spans 15 amino acids. The DNA of the CDR3 is TGTGCCAGCAGTTTAGCGGGAAGGGGCACCGGGGAGCTGTTTTTT. Its translation: CASSLAGRGTGELFF.

The chain carries TRBV11-2 and TRBJ2-7; D is ambiguous. The CDR3 extends over 14 amino acids. V dropped 0 bases and J dropped 0 bases, with 6 bases sitting between them. Germline V gene data show CDR1 as SGHAT and CDR2 as FQNNGV. The CDR3 sequence: CASSLDLSSYEQYF. DNA of the CDR3: TGTGCCAGCAGCTTAGATCTATCCTCCTACGAGCAGTACTTC.

The chain combines TRBV4-3 with TRBJ1-3; D gene uncertain. Trimming shortened V by 0 bases and J by 0 bases, and 9 bases separated the two germline ends. Looked up from germline, CDR1 is LGHNA and CDR2 is YSLEER. This CDR3 has 16 residues. The CDR3 spells CASSQDLSSSGNTIYF. In DNA, the CDR3 is TGCGCCAGCAGCCAAGATCTTTCTTCCTCTGGAAACACCATATATTTT.

The V call is TRBV29-1, the J call TRBJ1-1, with TRBD1 matching 8 bases. V lost 6 bases to trimming and J lost 0 bases; unmatched junction nucleotides: 6. CDR3 length equals 14 residues. CDR1 and CDR2 from the germline V gene are SQVTM and ANQGSEA. The CDR3: CSVRQGPMNTEAFF. CDR3 nucleotides: TGCAGCGTGAGACAGGGGCCCATGAACACTGAAGCTTTCTTT.

The V and J genes are TRBV5-5 and TRBJ2-2, with 7 bases identical to TRBD1. Germline-derived CDR1 and CDR2 are SGHKS and YYEKEE (reference sequence). Trimming removed 4 bases from V and 2 bases from J; junction bases left unmatched: 8. The CDR3 extends over 16 amino acids. The CDR3 reads CASSLDRATNTGELFF. The DNA of the CDR3 is TGTGCCAGCAGCCTCGACAGGGCTACTAACACCGGGGAGCTGTTTTTT.

V usage is TRBV7-6 and J usage is TRBJ1-4; D remains ambiguous. Germline V lookup: CDR1 SGHVS, CDR2 FNYEAQ. This CDR3 has 16 amino acids. Trimming stripped 5 bases from V and 7 bases from J, with 20 bases between. The CDR3: CASSPVFRSFGEKLFF. The CDR3 DNA sequence: TGTGCCAGCAGCCCCGTCTTCCGCTCCTTTGGTGAAAAACTGTTTTTT. Full variable domain (rest looked up from reference TRBV7-6 and TRBJ1-4): GAGVSQSPRYKVTKRGQDVALRCDPISGHVSLYWYRQALGQGPEFLTYFNYEAQQDKSGLPNDRFSAERPEGSISTLTIQRTEQRDSAMYRCASSPVFRSFGEKLFFGSGTQLSVL.

V and J are TRBV7-2 and TRBJ2-2, with 10 bases fitting TRBD1. Germline values: CDR1 SGHTA, CDR2 FQGNSA. CDR3 size: 16 residues. Trimming removed 5 bases from V and 3 bases from J; junction bases left unmatched: 6. The CDR3, as DNA: TGTGCCAGCAGCCCACGACAGGGGGCTTACACCGGGGAGCTGTTTTTT. Amino acid sequence: CASSPRQGAYTGELFF.

CDR3 residues: CASSHNRDVQETQYF. CDR3 sequence (DNA): TGCGCCAGCAGCCACAACAGGGATGTCCAAGAGACCCAGTACTTC. J is TRBJ2-5 and V is TRBV4-1; D is possibly TRBD1 (6 bases). Trimming shortened V by 3 bases and J by 1 base, and 12 bases separated the two germline ends. The CDR3 is 15 residues long. Germline V gene data show CDR1 as MGHRA and CDR2 as YSYEKL.

The chain uses TRBV6-6 and TRBJ1-2; D not certain. Trimming pared 6 bases from V and 5 bases from J, leaving 10 bases between. Germline CDR1 is MNHNY and CDR2 is SVGAGI (reference sequence). CDR3 size: 12 residues. This CDR3 reads CASRGQLYGYTF. The CDR3 DNA reads as TGTGCCAGCAGAGGGCAGCTATATGGCTACACCTTC.

CDR3 loop: CASSFRYSNQPQHF. The CDR3, as DNA: TGTGCCAGCAGTTTCCGATATAGCAATCAGCCCCAGCATTTT. The rearrangement links TRBV27 to TRBJ1-5; no reliable D call. The V gene's germline CDR1 is MNHEY and CDR2 SMNVEV (reference sequence). V lost 3 bases to trimming and J lost 0 bases, with 6 bases between them. The CDR3 has 14 residues.

The rearrangement joins TRBV11-1 to TRBJ1-4, with 7 bases identical to TRBD1. The ends lost 5 bases at V and 11 bases at J; junction bases unmatched: 5. Germline V gives CDR1 SGHAT, CDR2 FQDESV (reference sequence). This CDR3 has 12 amino acids. The CDR3 reads CASSPQTGKLFF. For the CDR3, the DNA is TGTGCCAGCAGCCCGCAGACAGGGAAACTGTTTTTT. Full variable domain (outside the CDR3, taken from reference TRBV11-1 and TRBJ1-4): EAEVAQSPRYKITEKSQAVAFWCDPISGHATLYWYRQILGQGPELLVQFQDESVVDDSQLPKDRFSAERLKGVDSTLKIQPAELGDSAMYLCASSPQTGKLFFGSGTQLSVL.